This T cell receptor beta chain was sequenced for a study of cytomegalovirus exposure and HLA in healthy donors. Regarding the study as a whole: The study flagged 150 to 200 TCR beta chains as cytomegalovirus-associated.

For this clone: Its antigen is still unknown.

Amplification used 60 Vbeta primers and 13 Jbeta primers. Some clones are missing from TCRdb's copy, which holds only in-frame ones; the method was immunoSEQ multiplex PCR. In the table there are 120,000 to 150,000 clones, about 79% of which are singletons. Sequenced: PBMCs. This TCR was sampled from a male donor in good health and CMV-seronegative.

The DNA for the CDR3 is TGTGCCAGCAGTTCAACTTACCTAGCCTACGAGCAGTACTTC. Protein product: CASSSTYLAYEQYF. This chain joins TRBV5-6 and TRBJ2-7; D remains ambiguous. This CDR3 spans 14 amino acids. With 5 bases removed from V and 2 bases from J, the gap between germline ends came to 14 bases. CDR1 SGHDT and CDR2 YYEEEE come from the germline V gene.